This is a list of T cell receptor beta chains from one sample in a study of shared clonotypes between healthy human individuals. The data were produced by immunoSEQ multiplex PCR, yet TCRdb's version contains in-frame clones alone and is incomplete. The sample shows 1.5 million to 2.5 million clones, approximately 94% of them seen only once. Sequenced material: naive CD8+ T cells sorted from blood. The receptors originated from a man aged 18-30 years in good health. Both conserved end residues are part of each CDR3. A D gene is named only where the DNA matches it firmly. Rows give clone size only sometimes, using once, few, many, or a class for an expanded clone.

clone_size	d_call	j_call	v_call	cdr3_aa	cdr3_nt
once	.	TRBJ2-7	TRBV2	CASSDMASGVHEQYF	TGTGCCAGCAGTGATATGGCCTCTGGGGTCCACGAGCAGTACTTC
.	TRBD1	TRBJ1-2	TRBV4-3	CASSQDLQTGTALGYTF	TGCGCCAGCAGCCAAGATCTTCAAACCGGGACAGCTCTCGGCTACACCTTC
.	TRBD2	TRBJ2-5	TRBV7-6	CASSSLAGGQETQYF	TGTGCCAGCAGCTCCTTAGCGGGAGGGCAAGAGACCCAGTACTTC
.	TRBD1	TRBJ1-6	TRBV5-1	CASSTRRQGLDSPLHF	TGCGCCAGCAGCACCCGGCGACAGGGACTGGATTCACCCCTCCACTTT
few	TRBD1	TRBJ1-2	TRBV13	CASSQQGSYGYTF	TGTGCCAGCAGCCAACAGGGGAGCTATGGCTACACCTTC
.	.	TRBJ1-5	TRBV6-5	CASSYSPGPQPQHF	TGTGCCAGCAGTTACTCCCCCGGCCCTCAGCCCCAGCATTTT
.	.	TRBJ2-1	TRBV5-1	CASSLRGPVGVNEQFF	TGCGCCAGCAGCTTGAGAGGGCCGGTGGGGGTCAATGAGCAGTTCTTC
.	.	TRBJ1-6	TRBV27	CASSLAGLNSPLHF	TGTGCCAGCAGTTTAGCGGGCCTTAATTCACCCCTCCACTTT
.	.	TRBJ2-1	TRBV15	CATSIAPGVEQFF	TGTGCCACCAGCATAGCGCCAGGGGTTGAGCAGTTCTTC
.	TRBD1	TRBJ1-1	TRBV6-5	CASSWTGETEAFF	TGTGCCAGCAGTTGGACAGGGGAGACTGAAGCTTTCTTT
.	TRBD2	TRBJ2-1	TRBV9	CASSDGLAGNNEQFF	TGTGCCAGCAGCGACGGACTAGCGGGTAACAATGAGCAGTTCTTC
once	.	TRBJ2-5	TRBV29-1	CSVTQETQYF	TGCAGCGTTACCCAAGAGACCCAGTACTTC
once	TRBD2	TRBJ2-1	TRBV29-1	CSVEPGLAGYNEQFF	TGCAGCGTTGAGCCGGGACTAGCGGGGTACAATGAGCAGTTCTTC
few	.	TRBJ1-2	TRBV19	CASSPGTFYGYTF	TGTGCCAGTAGTCCCGGGACATTCTATGGCTACACCTTC
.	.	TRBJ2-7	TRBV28	CASSLQASSYEQYF	TGTGCCAGCAGTTTACAGGCGAGTTCCTACGAGCAGTACTTC
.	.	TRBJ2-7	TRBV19	CASSITSGGEQYF	TGTGCCAGTAGTATTACTTCGGGTGGGGAGCAGTACTTC
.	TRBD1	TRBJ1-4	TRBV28	CASSLARTGGKLNEKLFF	TGTGCCAGCAGTTTAGCAAGGACAGGGGGGAAACTTAATGAAAAACTGTTTTTT
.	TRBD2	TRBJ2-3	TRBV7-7	CASSLGALAGPTDTQYF	TGTGCTAGCAGCTTGGGTGCGCTAGCGGGCCCCACAGATACGCAGTATTTT
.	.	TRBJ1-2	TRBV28	CASSFSGSFYGYTF	TGTGCCAGCAGTTTTTCGGGTTCCTTCTATGGCTACACCTTC
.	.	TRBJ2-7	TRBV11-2	CASSLVPGERGVQYF	TGTGCCAGCAGCTTAGTACCCGGGGAGAGAGGGGTGCAGTACTTC
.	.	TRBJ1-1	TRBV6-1	CASSVTGLNTEAFF	TGTGCCAGCAGTGTTACAGGGTTGAACACTGAAGCTTTCTTT
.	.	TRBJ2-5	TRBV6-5	CASTLLETQYF	TGTGCCAGCACTCTACTAGAGACCCAGTACTTC
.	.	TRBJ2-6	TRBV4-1	CASSQGDPIEGANVLTF	TGCGCCAGCAGCCAAGGGGATCCTATCGAAGGGGCCAACGTCCTGACTTTC
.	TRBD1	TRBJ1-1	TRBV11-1	CASIETGKITEAFF	TGTGCCAGCATCGAGACAGGGAAGATCACTGAAGCTTTCTTT
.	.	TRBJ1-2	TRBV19	CASSIDLEHYGYTF	TGTGCCAGTAGTATAGACCTCGAGCACTATGGCTACACCTTC
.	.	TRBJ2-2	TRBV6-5	CASSSQGTGELFF	TGTGCCAGCAGCTCGCAGGGCACCGGGGAGCTGTTTTTT
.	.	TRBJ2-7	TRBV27	CASSSRQTIYEQYF	TGTGCCAGCAGTTCCAGGCAGACAATCTACGAGCAGTACTTC
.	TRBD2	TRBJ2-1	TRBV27	CASHAVIAGVNEQFF	TGTGCCAGCCATGCTGTGATAGCGGGAGTGAATGAGCAGTTCTTC
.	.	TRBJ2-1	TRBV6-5	CASSYVGGGPNEQFF	TGTGCCAGCAGTTACGTGGGGGGGGGCCCAAATGAGCAGTTCTTC
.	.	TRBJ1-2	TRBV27	CASSLWGGGVDYGYTF	TGTGCCAGCAGTTTATGGGGAGGGGGGGTCGACTATGGCTACACCTTC